One TCR beta chain is described in this entry. This entry is derived from a study of T cell repertoires in urothelial bladder cancer. Here immunoSEQ multiplex PCR was the method, and the copy in TCRdb shows in-frame clones only, minus some. Seen here are about 9,000 clones, roughly 58% observed once, and the top ten hold less than 35%. The CDR3 covers 15 residues. CDR1 SGHRS and CDR2 YFSETQ come from the germline V gene. V dropped 4 bases and J dropped 4; count of bases not matched to a gene: 4. This receptor was obtained from a human donor with urothelial carcinoma. Sequencing used tumor-infiltrating cells from bladder cancer. The rearrangement joins TRBV5-1 to TRBJ2-1, with TRBD2 matching over 11 bases. The CDR3 loop reads CASSPTSGGYNEQFF. The DNA for the CDR3 is TGCGCCAGCAGCCCAACTAGCGGGGGTTACAATGAGCAGTTCTTC.